This TCR beta chain derives from a study of human T cells and chemical hapten exposure. The wider study: Diagnoses of alopecia areata, totalis or universalis occurred in mostly female patients. Broader study findings: Versus controls, expanded TCRs had significantly more large CDR3 similarity clusters.

The time point: patch test 1, 2 weeks after DPC sensitization. Treatment here: therapeutic diphenylcyclopropenone sensitization with weekly scalp DPC. Donors, patients with alopecia ranging from 18 to 70 years old and judged suitable for DPC, provided samples. CDR1 and CDR2 (germline): SGHAT, FQNNGV. CDR3 length: 16 amino acids. Trimming left V 5 bases short and J 7 bases short, with 20 bases between. The library put unique molecular identifiers onto individual cDNA molecules. TCRdb re-called the RACE reads through MiXCR, storing one row per CDR3 protein. The repertoire holds about 120,000 distinct CDR3 sequences, with roughly 15% as singletons. This clonotype was detected only a few times. No antigen is known for it.

This sample comprised whole blood, obtained in connection with sensitization to the hapten diphenylcyclopropenone (DPC). The TCR comes from a young man with alopecia areata. Some clones in this sample may be carry-over from other donors' samples. The chain has TRBV11-2 and TRBJ2-2; D possibly corresponds to TRBD2 (7 bases). The CDR3 protein is CASSPFRRGGFGELFF. The CDR3 DNA reads as TGTGCCAGCAGCCCATTCCGAAGGGGGGGCTTCGGGGAGCTGTTTTTT.